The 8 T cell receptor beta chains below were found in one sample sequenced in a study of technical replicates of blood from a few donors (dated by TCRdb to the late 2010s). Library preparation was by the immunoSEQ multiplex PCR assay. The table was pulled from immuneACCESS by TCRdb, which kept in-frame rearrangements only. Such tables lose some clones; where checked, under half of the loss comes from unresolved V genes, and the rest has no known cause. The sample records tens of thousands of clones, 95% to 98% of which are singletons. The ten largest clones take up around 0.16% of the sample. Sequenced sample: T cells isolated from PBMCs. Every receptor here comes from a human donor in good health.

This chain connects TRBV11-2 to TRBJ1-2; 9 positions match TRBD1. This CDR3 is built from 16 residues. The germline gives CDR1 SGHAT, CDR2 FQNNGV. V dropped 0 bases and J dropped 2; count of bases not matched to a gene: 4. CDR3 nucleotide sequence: TGTGCCAGCAGCTTAGATCGCACAGGGGGCAACTATGGCTACACCTTC. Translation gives CASSLDRTGGNYGYTF.

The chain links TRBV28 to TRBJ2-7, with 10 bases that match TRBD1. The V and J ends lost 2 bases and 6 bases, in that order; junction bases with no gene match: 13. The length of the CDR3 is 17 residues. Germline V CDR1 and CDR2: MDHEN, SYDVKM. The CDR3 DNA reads TGTGCCAGCAGTTTAATCCCCGGAGGGACAGGGGTAGGCGAGCAGTACTTC. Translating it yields CASSLIPGGTGVGEQYF.

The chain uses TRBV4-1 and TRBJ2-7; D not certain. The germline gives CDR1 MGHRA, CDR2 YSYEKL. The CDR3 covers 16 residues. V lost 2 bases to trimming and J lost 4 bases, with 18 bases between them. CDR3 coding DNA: TGCGCCAGCAGCCAAACGTACGTTAATTACTATTACGAGCAGTACTTC. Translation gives CASSQTYVNYYYEQYF.

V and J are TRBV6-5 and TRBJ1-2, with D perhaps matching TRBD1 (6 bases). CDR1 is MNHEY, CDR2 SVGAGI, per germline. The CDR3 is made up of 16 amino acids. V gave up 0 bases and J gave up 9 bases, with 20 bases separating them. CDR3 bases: TGTGCCAGCAGTTACTCTCACAGGGTGGGATATCGGTGCTACACCTTC. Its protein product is CASSYSHRVGYRCYTF.

The CDR3 coding sequence is TGTGCCAGCAGTTTCAAACCCCTAGGCGGCGGGTCTAGCTCCTACGAGCAGTACTTC. This gives the protein CASSFKPLGGGSSSYEQYF. The chain carries TRBV27 and TRBJ2-7; D is perhaps TRBD2 (5 bases). Trimming pared 3 bases from V and 0 bases from J, leaving 24 bases between. The CDR3 is 19 amino acids. The germline CDR1 and CDR2 sequences are MNHEY and SMNVEV (reference sequence).

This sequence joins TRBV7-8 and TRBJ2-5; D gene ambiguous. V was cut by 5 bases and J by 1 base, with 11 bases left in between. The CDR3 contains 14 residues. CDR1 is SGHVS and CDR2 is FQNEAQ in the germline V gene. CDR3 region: CASSPPDSQETQYF. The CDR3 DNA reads TGTGCCAGCAGCCCCCCAGATTCCCAAGAGACCCAGTACTTC.

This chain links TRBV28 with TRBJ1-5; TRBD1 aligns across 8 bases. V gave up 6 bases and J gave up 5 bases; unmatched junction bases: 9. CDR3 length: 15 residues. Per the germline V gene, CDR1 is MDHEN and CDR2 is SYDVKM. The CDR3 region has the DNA TGTGCCAGCAGGACACCTGGACAGGGTTATCAGCCCCAGCATTTT. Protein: CASRTPGQGYQPQHF.

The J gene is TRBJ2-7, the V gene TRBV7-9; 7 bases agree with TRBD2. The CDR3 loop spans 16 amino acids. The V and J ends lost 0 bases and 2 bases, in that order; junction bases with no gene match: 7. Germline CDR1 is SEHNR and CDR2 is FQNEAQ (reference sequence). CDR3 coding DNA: TGTGCCAGCAGCTTAGCGCTAGGCGGGAGTACCTACGAGCAGTACTTC. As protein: CASSLALGGSTYEQYF.